This T cell receptor (beta chain) was documented in a study of T cell repertoires in cytomegalovirus infection. Study-wide context: It was the public TCR beta signatures that indicated both CMV infection and matching HLA type. Study results and limitations: Summed frequency of public TCR beta families distinguished CMV carriers with the relevant HLA. HLA-C-restricted CMV-specific TCR beta clonotypes prevailed in the ex vivo response.

Ten or more counts support this clonotype. Its antigen remains unidentified. TCRdb itself ran the reads through MiXCR, one entry per CDR3 protein. The repertoire consists of fewer than 550,000 distinct CDR3 sequences, with 16% occurring once and the leading ten covering more than 20%. The CDR3 length is 14 residues. Trimming pared 5 bases from V and 3 bases from J, leaving 13 bases between. CDR1 is SGHVS and CDR2 is FQNEAQ in the germline V gene. Sequencing used CD8+ T cells from PBMCs. The chain has TRBV7-8 and TRBJ2-5; no clear D. The TCR comes from a human donor in good health (CMV status not recorded). Some clones in this sample may be carry-over from other donors' samples. CDR3 protein: CASSPRNRKETQYF. The CDR3 bases are TGTGCCAGCAGCCCCAGGAATAGAAAAGAGACCCAGTACTTC.